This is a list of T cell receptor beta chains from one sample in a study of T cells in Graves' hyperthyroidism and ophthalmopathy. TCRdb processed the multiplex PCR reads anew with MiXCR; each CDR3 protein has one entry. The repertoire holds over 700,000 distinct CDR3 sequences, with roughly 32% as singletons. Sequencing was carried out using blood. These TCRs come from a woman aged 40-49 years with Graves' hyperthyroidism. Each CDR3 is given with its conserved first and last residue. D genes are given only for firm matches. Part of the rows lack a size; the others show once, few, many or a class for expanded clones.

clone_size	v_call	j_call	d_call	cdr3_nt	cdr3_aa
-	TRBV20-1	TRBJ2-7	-	TGCAGTGCTAGGTTAGGGTTCGAGCAGTACTTC	CSARLGFEQYF
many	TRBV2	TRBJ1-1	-	TGTGCCAGCAGTGAAGGTTGGGGCTCTGAAGCTTTCTTT	CASSEGWGSEAFF
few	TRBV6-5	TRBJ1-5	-	TGTGCCAGCAAGGACGTTTATAACAATCAGCCCCAGCATTTT	CASKDVYNNQPQHF
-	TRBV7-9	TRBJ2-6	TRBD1	TGTGCCAGCGAGAGACAGGGGTCCTCTGGGGCCAACGTCCTGACTTTC	CASERQGSSGANVLTF
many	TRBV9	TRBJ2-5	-	TGTGCCAGCAGCCCTTTCGGGGGGCCCCAAGAGACCCAGTACTTC	CASSPFGGPQETQYF
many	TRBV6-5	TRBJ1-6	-	TGTGCCAGTAGGTTGGGTGAGGATTCACCCCTCCACTTT	CASRLGEDSPLHF
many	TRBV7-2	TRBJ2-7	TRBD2	TGTGCCAGCAGCTTCGCGGGAGTAGGCGAGCAGTACTTC	CASSFAGVGEQYF
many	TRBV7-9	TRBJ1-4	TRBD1	TGTGCCAGCAGCCGCCTGGGACAGGTGGATGAAAAACTGTTTTTT	CASSRLGQVDEKLFF
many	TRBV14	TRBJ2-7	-	TGTGCCAGCAGCCCCGCCCTAGGACAGTACTACGAGCAGTACTTC	CASSPALGQYYEQYF
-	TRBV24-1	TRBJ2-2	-	TGTGCCACCAGTGATGGTTCAACAGGGGAGCTGTTTTTT	CATSDGSTGELFF
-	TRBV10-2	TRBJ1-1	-	TGCGCCAGCAGTGCTAGGGCAGCGGAAGGGGACACTGAAGCTTTCTTT	CASSARAAEGDTEAFF
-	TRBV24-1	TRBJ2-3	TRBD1	TGTGCCACCAGTGATTCGGGACAGTACACAGATACGCAGTATTTT	CATSDSGQYTDTQYF
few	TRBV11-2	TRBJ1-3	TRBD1	TGTGCCAGCAGCTTAAGTTCGGGACAGGGAGGAAACACCATATATTTT	CASSLSSGQGGNTIYF
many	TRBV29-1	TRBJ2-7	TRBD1	TGCAGCGCAGGACAGGCCTACGAGCAGTACTTC	CSAGQAYEQYF
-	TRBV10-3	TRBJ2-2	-	TGTGCCATCAGTGCCTCTACCACAGGGAGAAGCGGGGAGCTGTTTTTT	CAISASTTGRSGELFF
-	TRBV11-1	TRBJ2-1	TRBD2	TGTGCCAGCCTGACTAGCGGGAGAGATAATGAGCAGTTCTTC	CASLTSGRDNEQFF
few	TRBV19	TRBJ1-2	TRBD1	TGTGCCAGTAGAAGGGACAGGGCCCGCAATAGGAACGGCTACACCTTC	CASRRDRARNRNGYTF
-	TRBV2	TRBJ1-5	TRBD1	TGTGCCAGCAGTTCCTCTTCCCCCGGGACAGGGGAAGGTAGCAATCAGCCCCAGCATTTT	CASSSSSPGTGEGSNQPQHF
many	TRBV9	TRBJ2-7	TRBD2	TGTGCCAGCAGCCCTTCGGGACTAGCGGACGTAGAGTACTTC	CASSPSGLADVEYF
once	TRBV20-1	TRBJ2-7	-	TGCAGTGCCCCACGGACTCGGGCGGGATACGAGCAGTACTTC	CSAPRTRAGYEQYF
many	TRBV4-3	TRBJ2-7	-	TGCGCCAGCAGCCAAGGTTGGGGGACCGGCGAGCAGTACTTC	CASSQGWGTGEQYF
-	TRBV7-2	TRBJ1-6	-	TGTGCCAGCAGCTTAGTAGCAAGGGGCTTGAATTCACCCCTCCACTTT	CASSLVARGLNSPLHF
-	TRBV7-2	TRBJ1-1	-	TGTGCCAGCAGCTTAGAGTCAGGGATGAGGACTGAAGCTTTCTTT	CASSLESGMRTEAFF
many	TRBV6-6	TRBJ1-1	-	TGTGCCAGCAGTTACGTCAGGGAGGGGAACACTGAAGCTTTCTTT	CASSYVREGNTEAFF
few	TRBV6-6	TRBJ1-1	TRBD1	TGTGCCAGCTGGGGGCAGGGGGCGGGAGACACTGAAGCTTTCTTT	CASWGQGAGDTEAFF
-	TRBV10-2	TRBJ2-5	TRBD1	TGCGCCAGCGAGCAGGGGGTGTCGGAGACCCAGTACTTC	CASEQGVSETQYF
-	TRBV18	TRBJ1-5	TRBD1	TGTGCCAGCTCACCGACAGGGGTAAGCAGTCAGCCCCAGCATTTT	CASSPTGVSSQPQHF
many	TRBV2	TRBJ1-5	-	TGTGCCAGCACTAAGGAGGGGTTTGGGGATCAGCCCCAGCATTTT	CASTKEGFGDQPQHF
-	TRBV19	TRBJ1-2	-	TGTGCCAGTAGCAATCTGGCTCGAGGCTATGGCTACACCTTC	CASSNLARGYGYTF
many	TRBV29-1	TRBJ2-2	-	TGCAGCGTTGGGCCCCCGAACACCGGGGAGCTGTTTTTT	CSVGPPNTGELFF
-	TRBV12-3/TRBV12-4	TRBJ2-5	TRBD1	TGTGCCATCAGTCCCACAGGGGTCGAAGAGACCCAGTACTTC	CAISPTGVEETQYF
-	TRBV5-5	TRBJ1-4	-	TGTGCCAGCAGCTTCCTGCAGGGGTGGGAAAAACTGTTTTTT	CASSFLQGWEKLFF
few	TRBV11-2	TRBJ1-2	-	TGTGCCAGCAGCTTGGGGATATGGTCCTATGGCTACACCTTC	CASSLGIWSYGYTF
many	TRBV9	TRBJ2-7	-	TGTGCCAGCAGCGAGGGGGACCTCTACGAGCAGTACTTC	CASSEGDLYEQYF
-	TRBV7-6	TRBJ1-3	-	TGTGCCAGCAGCTTAGAGCAGGGATACACCATATATTTT	CASSLEQGYTIYF